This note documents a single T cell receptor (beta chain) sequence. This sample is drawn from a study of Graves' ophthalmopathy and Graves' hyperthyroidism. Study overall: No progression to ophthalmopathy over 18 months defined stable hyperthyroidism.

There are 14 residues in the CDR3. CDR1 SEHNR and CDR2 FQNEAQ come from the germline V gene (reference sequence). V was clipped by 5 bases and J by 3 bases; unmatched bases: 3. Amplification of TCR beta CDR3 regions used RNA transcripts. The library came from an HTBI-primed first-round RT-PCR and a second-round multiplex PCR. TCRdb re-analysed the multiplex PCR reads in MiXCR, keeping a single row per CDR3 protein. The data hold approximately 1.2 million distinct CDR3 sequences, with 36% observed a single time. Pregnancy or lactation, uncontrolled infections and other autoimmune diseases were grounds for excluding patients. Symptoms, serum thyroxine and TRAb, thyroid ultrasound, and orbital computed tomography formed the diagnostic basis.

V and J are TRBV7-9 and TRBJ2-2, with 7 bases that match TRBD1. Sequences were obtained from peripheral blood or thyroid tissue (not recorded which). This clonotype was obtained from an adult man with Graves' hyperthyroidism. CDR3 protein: CASSQTGHTGELFF. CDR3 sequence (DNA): TGTGCCAGCAGCCAGACAGGGCACACCGGGGAGCTGTTTTTT. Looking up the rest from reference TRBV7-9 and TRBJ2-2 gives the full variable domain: DTGVSQNPRHKITKRGQNVTFRCDPISEHNRLYWYRQTLGQGPEFLTYFQNEAQLEKSRLLSDRFSAERPKGSFSTLEIQRTEQGDSAMYLCASSQTGHTGELFFGEGSRLTVL.